This passage covers 12 T cell receptor beta chains from one sample sequenced in a study of cytomegalovirus exposure and HLA in healthy donors. Use of 60 Vbeta and 13 Jbeta primers characterized the PCR. The assay was immunoSEQ multiplex PCR, and TCRdb's table has in-frame clones only and misses some. The sample lists about 180,000 clones; more than 80% were seen once. Specimen: PBMCs. These receptors all stem from a woman under 30 in good health and CMV-seropositive.

This chain uses TRBV28 with TRBJ1-1, with TRBD1 identical over 7 bases. Trimming removed 5 bases from V and 1 base from J; junction bases left unmatched: 4. CDR1 is MDHEN, CDR2 SYDVKM, per germline. The CDR3 has 14 amino acids. DNA for the CDR3: TGTGCCAGCAGTCCCCGGACAGGGAACACTGAAGCTTTCTTT. Encoded protein: CASSPRTGNTEAFF.

Written as DNA, the CDR3 is TGTGCCAGCAGTCGGGGGGACTATGGCCAAGAGACCCAGTACTTC. Protein sequence: CASSRGDYGQETQYF. V and J are TRBV13 and TRBJ2-5; 7 positions match TRBD2. Looked up from germline, CDR1 is PRHDT and CDR2 is FYEKMQ (reference sequence). This CDR3 contains 15 residues. After removal of 6 bases from V and 1 base from J, the junction contained 8 bases not matched to a gene.

V and J are TRBV6-6 and TRBJ2-3; 9 nucleotides align to TRBD2. In germline, CDR1 is MNHNY, CDR2 SVGAGI (reference sequence). This CDR3 is 14 amino acids long. V lost 8 bases to trimming and J lost 2 bases; unmatched junction nucleotides: 5. The CDR3 nucleotides read TGTGCCAGCGGGCGGGGGGGTAACACAGATACGCAGTATTTT. The encoded protein is CASGRGGNTDTQYF.

This chain joins TRBV18 and TRBJ1-3; 12 bases match TRBD1. The CDR3 length is 20 residues. J was trimmed by 2 bases and V by 3 bases; bases with no gene match: 14. Per germline, CDR1 KGHSH and CDR2 LQKENI. DNA for the CDR3: TGTGCCAGCTCACCGTCCCGGGACAGGGGGCCTCAACTAGCTGGAAACACCATATATTTT. It codes for CASSPSRDRGPQLAGNTIYF. The full variable domain, with the rest looked up from reference TRBV18 and TRBJ1-3, is NAGVMQNPRHLVRRRGQEARLRCSPMKGHSHVYWYRQLPEEGLKFMVYLQKENIIDESGMPKERFSAEFPKEGPSILRIQQVVRGDSAAYFCASSPSRDRGPQLAGNTIYFGEGSWLTVV.

The CDR3 here is CASSPGGLLGRGYGYTF. The CDR3 DNA is TGTGCCAGCAGCCCGGGGGGCTTATTAGGTCGGGGCTATGGCTACACCTTC. The chain uses TRBV11-2 and TRBJ1-2, with D possibly matching TRBD1 (6 bases). Per germline, CDR1 SGHAT and CDR2 FQNNGV. The CDR3 runs 17 residues. V was trimmed by 5 bases and J by 4 bases, leaving 23 bases between them.

For this clone: In the same sample, other DNA sequences code for this CDR3. The chain employs TRBV6-1 and TRBJ2-5; tentatively, D is TRBD1 (6 bases). CDR3 length: 14 amino acids. The V gene's germline CDR1 is MNHNS and CDR2 SASEGT. The V end lost 3 bases, the J end lost 4 bases, and 12 bases lay between the germline ends. CDR3 sequence reads: CASSEALRGETQYF. CDR3 DNA: TGTGCCAGCAGTGAGGCTCTCAGGGGAGAGACCCAGTACTTC.

This clone was found a few times. CDR3 amino acids: CASSLSGGLLWQYF. Here the CDR3 DNA reads TGCGCCAGCAGCTTGAGCGGGGGGCTTCTTTGGCAGTATTTT. V gene TRBV5-1 combines with J gene TRBJ2-3; 9 bases fit TRBD2. V lost 1 base and J lost 11; bases outside the gene matches: 8. Germline CDR1 SGHRS, CDR2 YFSETQ. This CDR3 has 14 residues.

The chain joins TRBV7-2 to TRBJ1-3, with D tentatively TRBD1 (6 bases). CDR3 length: 15 amino acids. Germline values: CDR1 SGHTA, CDR2 FQGNSA. V was shortened by 5 bases and J by 4 bases, with 15 bases between the two germline ends. CDR3 residues: CASSPQTGLGNTIYF. In DNA form, the CDR3 reads TGTGCCAGCAGCCCGCAAACAGGGTTGGGAAACACCATATATTTT.

The gene calls are TRBV4-1 and TRBJ1-5; D not certain. CDR1 and CDR2 from the germline V gene are MGHRA and YSYEKL. The CDR3 extends over 17 amino acids. The germline V and J ends were trimmed by 2 bases and 7 bases, with 21 bases remaining between them. The CDR3 here is CASSQRIPGGAGQPQHF. As DNA, the CDR3 is TGCGCCAGCAGCCAACGAATTCCTGGCGGAGCCGGGCAGCCCCAGCATTTT.

This clone was observed once. This chain joins TRBV2 and TRBJ1-5; 8 bases line up with TRBD1. CDR1 SNHLY and CDR2 FYNNEI come from the germline V gene. V lost 6 bases and J lost 6; bases outside the gene matches: 7. CDR3 length: 14 amino acids. CDR3 DNA sequence: TGTGCCAGCAGGGACAGGGAAGCTGGTCAGCCCCAGCATTTT. Its translation is CASRDREAGQPQHF.

The chain has TRBV7-9 and TRBJ2-7, with D possibly matching TRBD2 (6 bases). The CDR3 consists of 10 residues. V was cut by 5 bases and J by 8 bases, with 7 bases left in between. Germline CDR1 and CDR2: SEHNR and FQNEAQ (reference sequence). CDR3 DNA: TGTGCCAGCAGCCGGACTAAGCAGTACTTC. Translating it yields CASSRTKQYF.

The chain is built from TRBV7-2 and TRBJ1-1, with 8 positions matching TRBD1. The junction had 3 bases not matched to a gene; V was cut back by 2 bases and J by 4 bases. This CDR3 comprises 14 residues. Per the germline V gene, CDR1 is SGHTA and CDR2 is FQGNSA. Here the CDR3 DNA reads TGTGCCAGCAGCTTACAGGGGGCCGTCACTGAAGCTTTCTTT. Translation gives CASSLQGAVTEAFF. The complete variable domain, with remaining parts taken from reference TRBV7-2 and TRBJ1-1, reads GAGVSQSPSNKVTEKGKDVELRCDPISGHTALYWYRQSLGQGLEFLIYFQGNSAPDKSGLPSDRFSAERTGGSVSTLTIQRTQQEDSAVYLCASSLQGAVTEAFFGQGTRLTVV.